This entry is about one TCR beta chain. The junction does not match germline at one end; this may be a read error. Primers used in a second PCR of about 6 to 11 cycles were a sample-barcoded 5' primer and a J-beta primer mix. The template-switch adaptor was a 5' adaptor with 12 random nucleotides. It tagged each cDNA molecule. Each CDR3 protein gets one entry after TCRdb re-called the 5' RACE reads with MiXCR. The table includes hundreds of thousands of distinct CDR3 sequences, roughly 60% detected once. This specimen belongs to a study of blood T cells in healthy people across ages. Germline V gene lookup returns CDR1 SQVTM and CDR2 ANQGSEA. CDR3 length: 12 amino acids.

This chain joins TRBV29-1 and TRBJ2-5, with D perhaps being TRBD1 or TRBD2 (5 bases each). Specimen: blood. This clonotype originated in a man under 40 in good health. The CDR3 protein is CSVERGKEAQYF. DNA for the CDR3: TGCAGCGTTGAACGGGGCAAAGAGGCCCAGTACTTC.